These 12 T cell receptor beta chains came from one sample sequenced in a study of low-dose radiotherapy and immunotherapy resistance in tumors. Time point of the sample: after trial treatment. The treatment denotes: LDRT plus nivolumab, ipilimumab, low-dose cyclophosphamide and aspirin (RACIN trial). First-strand cDNA relied on TRAV- and TRBV-specific primers spanning alpha and beta chains. Amplification of TCRs used a constant-region primer and V-primer adapter for approximately 19 PCR cycles. TCRdb re-called the reads through MiXCR, storing one row per CDR3 protein. The sample includes 100,000 or so distinct CDR3 sequences, about a fifth of them seen just once. Sequenced material: PBMCs, taken after low-dose radiotherapy plus immunotherapy. These receptor sequences come from a male donor with prostate cancer.

The sample holds many counts of this clonotype. The V gene is TRBV2, the J gene TRBJ1-5; maybe TRBD1 (5 bases). The ends were cut back, 6 bases at V and 7 bases at J, with 13 bases in the middle. The CDR3 covers 13 residues. CDR1 and CDR2 from the germline V gene are SNHLY and FYNNEI. The CDR3 sequence: CASSPTERQPQHF. The CDR3 region has the DNA TGTGCCAGCAGCCCGACAGAGCGGCAGCCCCAGCATTTT. Looking up the rest from reference TRBV2 and TRBJ1-5 gives the full variable domain: EPEVTQTPSHQVTQMGQEVILRCVPISNHLYFYWYRQILGQKVEFLVSFYNNEISEKSEIFDDQFSVERPDGSNFTLKIRSTKLEDSAMYFCASSPTERQPQHFGDGTRLSIL.

This clonotype was observed once. This rearrangement joins TRBV7-3 to TRBJ2-1; no definite D call. The CDR3 is 15 residues long. CDR1 is SGHTA, CDR2 FQGTGA, per germline. V shed 6 bases and J shed 8 bases, with 20 bases lying between them. CDR3 sequence: CASSPLGSSSDEQFF. DNA for the CDR3: TGTGCCAGCAGTCCCTTGGGTAGCAGCAGTGATGAGCAGTTCTTC.

The table lists this clonotype with many counts. V usage is TRBV3-1 and J usage is TRBJ2-2; D is perhaps TRBD1 (6 bases). Germline V gives CDR1 LGHDT, CDR2 YNNKEL (reference sequence). The length of the CDR3 is 16 residues. The V end was cut by 1 base, the J end by 3 bases, with 12 bases between. For the CDR3, the DNA is TGTGCCAGCAGCCAAGGAACAGGGTGGGACACCGGGGAGCTGTTTTTT. Translating gives CASSQGTGWDTGELFF.

Of note for this clonotype: A clone one base away is much larger, so this may be a read error. The V call is TRBV30, the J call TRBJ2-7; D unresolved. The germline gives CDR1 GTSNPN, CDR2 SVGIG (reference sequence). The CDR3 spans 12 residues. The CDR3 DNA follows: TGTGCCTGCAGTGTAGGGCCGTCGGAGCAGTACTTC. This gives the protein CACSVGPSEQYF.

This clonotype was counted between two and nine times. The V and J genes are TRBV2 and TRBJ1-5; 8 bases fit TRBD1. The trim removed 6 bases at V and 7 bases at J, leaving 5 bases unmatched. Germline-derived CDR1 and CDR2 are SNHLY and FYNNEI. The CDR3 extends over 13 amino acids. CDR3 in amino acids: CASRDREGQPQHF. The CDR3 DNA is TGTGCCAGCAGGGACAGGGAAGGCCAGCCCCAGCATTTT.

Ten or more counts support this clonotype. The V call is TRBV5-5, the J call TRBJ2-2, with TRBD2 matching over 7 bases. The CDR3 consists of 17 residues. Germline trimming cut 4 bases from V and 1 base from J; bases unmatched to any gene: 10. Per germline, CDR1 SGHKS and CDR2 YYEKEE (reference sequence). CDR3: CASSRGTGGENTGELFF. In DNA form, the CDR3 reads TGTGCCAGCAGCCGCGGCACGGGAGGAGAGAACACCGGGGAGCTGTTTTTT.

In its sample, this clonotype was seen many times. The V and J genes are TRBV15 and TRBJ1-4, with a possible D match to TRBD1 (5 bases). Between the trimmed V and J ends, which lost 0 bases and 4 bases, there was a span of 9 bases. Germline CDR1 is LNHNV and CDR2 is YYDKDF (reference sequence). CDR3 length: 15 residues. The CDR3 DNA reads TGTGCCACCAGCAGAGATCGACAGTTTAATGAAAAACTGTTTTTT. Protein: CATSRDRQFNEKLFF.

V usage is TRBV10-2 and J usage is TRBJ2-1, with 12 nucleotides matching TRBD1. CDR1 is WSHSY, CDR2 SAAADI, per germline. The CDR3 length is 14 residues. V gave up 4 bases and J gave up 8 bases; unmatched junction bases: 3. DNA for the CDR3: TGCGCCAGCAGTGTGGGACAGGGGGCCTATGAGCAGTTCTTC. Protein product: CASSVGQGAYEQFF.

This clonotype was counted ten times or more. This rearrangement joins TRBV19 to TRBJ2-3; tentatively, D is TRBD1 (5 bases). V dropped 1 base and J dropped 4 bases, with 6 bases sitting between them. Germline loops: CDR1 LNHDA, CDR2 SQIVND (reference sequence). The CDR3 loop spans 13 amino acids. The CDR3 sequence: CASSIVGADTQYF. The CDR3 nucleotides are TGTGCCAGTAGTATAGTAGGGGCAGATACGCAGTATTTT.

This clonotype was seen repeatedly, ten times or more. The chain joins TRBV2 to TRBJ1-1, with D possibly matching TRBD1 (5 bases). CDR3 length: 14 residues. Between the trimmed V and J ends, which lost 5 bases and 0 bases, there was a span of 10 bases. Germline V gene sequence: CDR1 SNHLY, CDR2 FYNNEI. The CDR3 spells CASSRQSMNTEAFF. CDR3 in DNA: TGTGCCAGCAGTCGACAGTCCATGAACACTGAAGCTTTCTTT.

In its sample, this clonotype was seen many times. Here the CDR3 reads CSLDIGAQNTEAFF. The CDR3 nucleotides are TGCAGTCTGGATATCGGAGCCCAAAACACTGAAGCTTTCTTT. The rearrangement links TRBV29-1 to TRBJ1-1; D call uncertain. Per germline, CDR1 SQVTM and CDR2 ANQGSEA. This CDR3 spans 14 amino acids.

This clonotype has ten or more counts. V usage is TRBV4-1 and J usage is TRBJ2-7; no clear D. V was clipped by 1 base and J by 2 bases, with 12 bases between them. CDR1 is MGHRA and CDR2 is YSYEKL in the germline V gene. CDR3 length: 15 amino acids. The CDR3, as DNA: TGCGCCAGCAGCCAAGGGCCTACACCAACCTACGAGCAGTACTTC. Translated: CASSQGPTPTYEQYF.